The clone carrying this TCR beta chain was counted only a few times. This specimen belongs to a study of CDR3 diversity in severe acne. Germline V gene data show CDR1 as DFQATT and CDR2 as SNEGSKA (reference sequence). V shed 0 bases and J 6 bases; nucleotides not matched to a gene: 6. This CDR3 spans 15 amino acids. A single record per CDR3 protein comes from TCRdb applying MiXCR to the PCR reads. This table has about 97,000 distinct CDR3 sequences, about half appearing once. What was sequenced was blood. This receptor was identified in a male donor with acne. The rearrangement uses TRBV20-1 and TRBJ2-7, with 12 positions matching TRBD2. The CDR3: CSARDVTSGRLEQYF. CDR3 nucleotide sequence: TGCAGTGCTAGAGATGTAACTAGCGGGAGGCTCGAGCAGTACTTC.